The source of this TCR beta chain is a study of CD8+CD57+ T cells in acquired aplastic anemia. Looking at the study overall: Average DNA yield from sorted CD4+ and CD8+ cells was around 3.2 ug.

The ends lost 4 bases at V and 3 bases at J; junction bases unmatched: 6. Germline-derived CDR1 and CDR2 are KGHDR and SFDVKD. The CDR3 covers 16 residues. In its sample, this clonotype was seen many times. Profiling that covered TCR beta VDJ and CDR3 relied on genomic DNA as its template. A single record per CDR3 protein comes from TCRdb applying MiXCR to the reads. This table holds more than 150,000 distinct CDR3 sequences, 40% to 50% found once. The chain uses TRBV24-1 and TRBJ2-1, with 9 positions matching TRBD1. The TCR comes from a human donor in good health. Sequenced input: sorted CD4+, CD8+, or CD8+CD57+ T cells (not recorded which) from PBMCs. This CDR3 reads CATSDRDRVGYNEQFF. DNA of the CDR3: TGTGCCACCAGTGACAGGGACAGGGTGGGCTACAATGAGCAGTTCTTC.